What follows describes a single T cell receptor beta chain. How the authors handled the data: The assay estimated nucleated cells by amplifying reference gene primers. The repertoire was sequenced with immunoSEQ multiplex PCR; TCRdb's copy has only in-frame clones and lacks some. That table furnishes V, J and clone size, whereas the DNA furnished D and trimming. The sample carries some 38,000 clones, about 76% recorded once. This entry is derived from a study of blood T cell repertoires in COVID-19. The overall study: Samples taken during acute and convalescent COVID-19 were collected in the United States, Italy and Spain.

Per the germline V gene, CDR1 is LGHNA and CDR2 is YNFKEQ. V dropped 4 bases and J dropped 2; count of bases not matched to a gene: 5. The CDR3 sequence is 14 residues long. V usage is TRBV4-2 and J usage is TRBJ2-7; TRBD1 aligns across 7 bases. The TCR sequence derives from a man between 70 and 80 years old with COVID-19, enrolled during active disease. Input material: peripheral blood. In DNA form, the CDR3 reads TGTGCCAGCAGCCGAGGGACAGTCGCCTACGAGCAGTACTTC. This encodes CASSRGTVAYEQYF.